This T cell receptor (beta chain) derives from a study of graft-versus-host responses after intestinal transplantation. About the research overall: Transplantation in recipients was multivisceral, liver-intestinal, or isolated intestinal. Recipients were all induced with anti-thymocyte globulin, then given tacrolimus and steroids for 2 to 3 years.

To note about this clone: Its antigen is not identified.

Overall study results and limits: Allograft clonal ratios (graft-versus-host to host-versus-graft) were high in patients who had graft-donor T cell macrochimerism. Some GvH clones were seen earlier in gut or blood, suggesting intestinal origin.

The method was immunoSEQ multiplex PCR; TCRdb's version includes in-frame clones alone and lacks a portion of them. This table holds about 120,000 clones, roughly 95% found once. This receptor was identified in a human donor who received an intestinal transplant. The sequences come from unstimulated CD8+ T cells sorted from spleen or lymph node cells, collected before intestinal transplant.

CDR3 nucleotide sequence: TGTGCCAGCAGGTTGGGAGGATCTCTCACCGGGGAGCTGTTTTTT. The encoded protein is CASRLGGSLTGELFF. The V gene is TRBV2, the J gene TRBJ2-2, with D possibly TRBD2 on 6 matching bases. V lost 6 bases and J 4 bases, leaving 15 bases between the germline ends. CDR1 and CDR2 from the germline V gene are SNHLY and FYNNEI. This CDR3 is 15 amino acids long.